This entry lists 9 T cell receptor beta chains sequenced from one sample in a study of siplizumab effects on memory and regulatory T cells. Using immunoSEQ multiplex PCR, the repertoire was profiled, and TCRdb retains in-frame clones only, with some absent. The repertoire has some 9,000 clones, roughly two thirds of them found once; the top ten carry less than 80%. Sequenced material: effector memory CD8+ T cells sorted from blood. The subset: unstimulated CD8+ effector memory T cells. Receptor source: a human donor in good health.

The genes are TRBV5-8 and TRBJ2-1, with TRBD2 matching 8 bases. The CDR3 contains 14 residues. Germline V gives CDR1 SGHTS, CDR2 YDEGEE. V lost 2 bases to trimming and J lost 4 bases; unmatched junction nucleotides: 2. CDR3 residues: CASSFSSGYNEQFF. The CDR3 DNA sequence: TGTGCCAGCAGCTTTTCTAGCGGGTACAATGAGCAGTTCTTC.

The chain carries TRBV9 and TRBJ1-2; D is ambiguous. The V gene's germline CDR1 is SGDLS and CDR2 YYNGEE. The CDR3 is made up of 14 amino acids. Trimming cost V 3 bases and J 6 bases, with 15 bases left between them. CDR3 DNA: TGTGCCAGCAGCGGCGGGTCCCACTATAATGGCTACACCTTC. It yields the protein CASSGGSHYNGYTF. Looking up the rest from reference TRBV9 and TRBJ1-2 gives the full variable domain: DSGVTQTPKHLITATGQRVTLRCSPRSGDLSVYWYQQSLDQGLQFLIQYYNGEERAKGNILERFSAQQFPDLHSELNLSSLELGDSALYFCASSGGSHYNGYTFGSGTRLTVV.

V and J are TRBV19 and TRBJ1-1; 7 nucleotides line up with TRBD1. The CDR3 is 14 amino acids. CDR1 and CDR2 from the germline V gene are LNHDA and SQIVND (reference sequence). J gave up 3 bases and V 6 bases, and 7 bases lay outside the gene matches. Written as DNA, the CDR3 is TGTGCCAGTAGCAAACACCAGGGGGACACTGAAGCTTTCTTT. It is translated as CASSKHQGDTEAFF.

The chain has TRBV5-5 and TRBJ1-2, with 9 bases fitting TRBD1. J lost 2 bases, V lost 4 bases, and 6 bases had no gene match. From germline, CDR1 is SGHKS and CDR2 YYEKEE (reference sequence). CDR3 size: 15 residues. The CDR3 coding sequence is TGTGCCAGCAGCGGATACAGGGGGCTGAACTATGGCTACACCTTC. This gives the protein CASSGYRGLNYGYTF.

V usage is TRBV6-1 and J usage is TRBJ1-3; tentative D call: TRBD1 (6 bases). The CDR3 has 16 amino acids. V was trimmed by 4 bases and J by 3 bases, leaving 16 bases between them. Per germline, CDR1 MNHNS and CDR2 SASEGT. The CDR3 nucleotides read TGTGCCAGCAGTGCCGCCGACAGGATACATGGAAACACCATATATTTT. It is translated as CASSAADRIHGNTIYF.

The J gene is TRBJ1-1, the V gene TRBV7-9, with D possibly matching TRBD1 (5 bases). CDR1 is SEHNR and CDR2 is FQNEAQ in the germline V gene (reference sequence). V gave up 5 bases and J gave up 4 bases, with 11 bases separating them. The CDR3 consists of 13 residues. CDR3 nucleotide sequence: TGTGCCAGCAGCCCTCAGGGATCCACTGAAGCTTTCTTT. Amino acid sequence: CASSPQGSTEAFF.

The chain carries TRBV6-6 and TRBJ1-1, with a tentative D call TRBD1 (5 bases). This CDR3 is 16 amino acids long. Germline V CDR1 and CDR2: MNHNY, SVGAGI (reference sequence). V gave up 6 bases and J gave up 0 bases, with 17 bases separating them. The DNA for the CDR3 is TGTGCCAGCAGCCCTTTGCCGACAGACATGAACACTGAAGCTTTCTTT. It encodes CASSPLPTDMNTEAFF.

This clone has just a few counts. For the CDR3, the DNA is TGCAGCGTTGAGGACCGGCCCGGCTATGGCTACACCTTC. Its translation is CSVEDRPGYGYTF. V usage is TRBV29-1 and J usage is TRBJ1-2; D unclear. Looked up from germline, CDR1 is SQVTM and CDR2 is ANQGSEA. Deletions cut 3 bases from V and 4 bases from J, with 12 bases between. This CDR3 spans 13 amino acids.

The count of this clone is one. The V gene is TRBV6-6, the J gene TRBJ2-7, with 7 bases lining up with TRBD1. Looked up from germline, CDR1 is MNHNY and CDR2 is SVGAGI (reference sequence). J lost 4 bases, V lost 7 bases, and 4 bases had no gene match. This CDR3 region has 12 residues. The CDR3 protein is CASTPDRYEQYF. The CDR3 DNA reads TGTGCCAGCACCCCGGACAGGTACGAGCAGTACTTC.